Below, one T cell receptor beta chain is given with its context. The antigen remains unidentified. The sample originates from a study of shared clonotypes between healthy human individuals. Broader study findings: For sorted subsets, rarefaction showed incomplete sequencing despite large depth.

CD45RO-negative, CCR7-selected cells formed the naive CD8 fraction, which excluded terminally differentiated effector memory CD45RA+ cells. Using immunoSEQ multiplex PCR, the repertoire was profiled, and TCRdb retains in-frame clones only, with some absent. Of more than 600,000 clones listed, about 91% were seen once; the top ten hold nearly 25%. The CDR3 sequence is 16 residues long. Germline loops: CDR1 SGHTA, CDR2 FQGTGA. With 5 bases clipped from V and 4 bases from J, the junction kept 7 bases outside the gene matches. Sequenced material: naive CD8+ T cells sorted from blood. This sequence joins TRBV7-3 and TRBJ2-2, with 10 positions matching TRBD1. The sequence was obtained from a young man in good health. The CDR3 nucleotides are TGTGCCAGCAGCCAGACAGGGGGCGGTATCACCGGGGAGCTGTTTTTT. Its translation: CASSQTGGGITGELFF. The full variable domain, its missing parts supplied by reference TRBV7-3 and TRBJ2-2, is GAGVSQTPSNKVTEKGKYVELRCDPISGHTALYWYRQSLGQGPEFLIYFQGTGAADDSGLPNDRFFAVRPEGSVSTLKIQRTERGDSAVYLCASSQTGGGITGELFFGEGSRLTVL.